This T cell receptor beta chain was retrieved from a study of identical twins. Study outcomes and limitations: For out-of-frame alpha sequences shared by twins, low generation probability was in excess. Excess sharing between twins was weaker in beta out-of-frame sequences.

Healthy Caucasians were all of the donors. Regarding this clonotype: What it binds is not known. A much bigger clone sits one base away, suggesting this may be a read error.

The CDR3 has 15 amino acids. V shed 1 base, J shed 7 bases, and the junction held 9 bases outside the gene matches. Germline V gene sequence: CDR1 LGHNA, CDR2 YNFKEQ. One entry per CDR3 protein, called by TCRdb with MiXCR from the 5' RACE reads. The table records some 1,600,000 distinct CDR3 sequences, less than 40% of them present only once. This clonotype originated in a newborn girl in good health. The sequenced sample consisted of cord blood. V gene TRBV4-2 combines with J gene TRBJ1-2; 7 nucleotides align to TRBD1. The DNA for the CDR3 is TGTGCCAGCAGCCAAGTCAGGGGGGGTTTGTGTGGCTACACCTTC. It specifies CASSQVRGGLCGYTF.